These 19 T cell receptor beta chains were all obtained from the same sample, sequenced in a study of blood T cell repertoires in COVID-19. Produced via immunoSEQ multiplex PCR; TCRdb's table is partial and in-frame only. This sample yields 200,000 or so clones, of which approximately 83% are seen a single time; 7% to 9% belongs to the top ten. The sample was PBMCs or T cells enriched from blood (not recorded which). These receptor sequences come from a man between 40 and 49 years old who had recovered from COVID-19.

J is TRBJ1-5 and V is TRBV6-5, with D tentatively TRBD1 (6 bases). V was clipped by 2 bases and J by 6 bases, with 8 bases between them. CDR3 length: 13 residues. In germline, CDR1 is MNHEY, CDR2 SVGAGI. The CDR3 spells CASSYGGAQPQHF. DNA of the CDR3: TGTGCCAGCAGTTACGGGGGGGCTCAGCCCCAGCATTTT.

J is TRBJ2-7 and V is TRBV11-2; 8 bases are shared with TRBD1. The germline V gene has CDR1 SGHAT and CDR2 FQNNGV. The CDR3 is made up of 15 amino acids. Trimming removed 1 base from V and 5 bases from J; junction bases left unmatched: 7. The CDR3 loop reads CASSLGPGGVNEQYF. In nucleotides, the CDR3 is TGTGCCAGCAGCTTAGGGCCAGGGGGCGTGAACGAGCAGTACTTC.

This clone was recorded only once. The chain carries TRBV6-5 and TRBJ2-7, with TRBD1 identical over 8 bases. The germline V gene encodes CDR1 MNHEY and CDR2 SVGAGI. The CDR3 runs to 12 residues. Losses at the gene ends were 6 bases for V and 7 bases for J; bases not matched to a gene: 5. CDR3 loop: CASRRTGREQYF. Here the CDR3 DNA reads TGTGCCAGCAGGAGGACAGGGCGGGAGCAGTACTTC.

J is TRBJ1-1 and V is TRBV4-3; D not resolved. The germline gives CDR1 LGHNA, CDR2 YSLEER. This CDR3 spans 15 amino acids. With 0 bases removed from V and 10 bases from J, the gap between germline ends came to 18 bases. CDR3 in DNA: TGCGCCAGCAGCCAAGATCCCACGGGTCCCGTGGGAGCTTTCTTT. Protein product: CASSQDPTGPVGAFF.

This chain joins TRBV5-1 and TRBJ2-7; D call uncertain. The CDR3 totals 14 residues. Trimming removed 4 bases at V and 3 bases at J, with 14 bases between. The germline V gene has CDR1 SGHRS and CDR2 YFSETQ. CDR3 coding DNA: TGCGCCAGCAGCCAGACTGGTCAAAACTACGAGCAGTACTTC. This gives the protein CASSQTGQNYEQYF.

The chain recombines TRBV28 with TRBJ1-2; TRBD1 might be the D (6 bases). Per germline, CDR1 MDHEN and CDR2 SYDVKM. Trimming cost V 10 bases and J 4 bases, with 19 bases left between them. The CDR3 is made up of 14 amino acids. The CDR3 nucleotides are TGTGCCACCAAACGTGGAACAGGGTCCTATGGCTACACCTTC. Translation: CATKRGTGSYGYTF.

The chain carries TRBV6-2 or TRBV6-3 and TRBJ2-7; 9 nucleotides agree with TRBD1. J gave up 5 bases and V 6 bases, and 5 bases lay outside the gene matches. Germline CDR1 reads MNHEY; CDR2 reads SVGEGT. The CDR3 is 13 residues long. The CDR3 DNA reads TGTGCCAGCAGCGGGACAGGGCGCGACGAGCAGTACTTC. Translation: CASSGTGRDEQYF.

The rearrangement uses TRBV5-1 and TRBJ1-4; tentative D call: TRBD1 (5 bases). Germline V gene sequence: CDR1 SGHRS, CDR2 YFSETQ. Trimming removed 4 bases at V and 7 bases at J, with 14 bases between. The CDR3 sequence is 14 residues long. This CDR3 is CASSIQAIGEKLFF. Written as DNA, the CDR3 is TGCGCCAGCAGCATACAGGCCATAGGTGAAAAACTGTTTTTT. Full variable domain (missing parts from reference TRBV5-1 and TRBJ1-4): KAGVTQTPRYLIKTRGQQVTLSCSPISGHRSVSWYQQTPGQGLQFLFEYFSETQRNKGNFPGRFSGRQFSNSRSEMNVSTLELGDSALYLCASSIQAIGEKLFFGSGTQLSVL.

Written as DNA, the CDR3 is TGTGCCAGTAGTATTAACAGGGTCTATGGCTACACCTTC. Protein: CASSINRVYGYTF. This chain uses TRBV19 with TRBJ1-2, with a tentative D call TRBD1 (6 bases). V lost 3 bases and J 4 bases, leaving 9 bases between the germline ends. This CDR3 region has 13 residues. Germline V gene lookup returns CDR1 LNHDA and CDR2 SQIVND (reference sequence).

CDR3 DNA: TGTGCCATCAGTGGGGACAGGGTAGTTGGTGGCTACACCTTC. This sequence encodes CAISGDRVVGGYTF. The chain uses TRBV10-3 and TRBJ1-2; 9 bases align to TRBD1. Germline lookup yields CDR1 ENHRY and CDR2 SYGVKD. The V gene end was trimmed by 4 bases and the J gene end by 7 bases; junction bases not matched to a gene: 7. There are 14 residues in the CDR3.

This sequence joins TRBV13 and TRBJ2-4, with 7 nucleotides matching TRBD2. Per germline, CDR1 PRHDT and CDR2 FYEKMQ (reference sequence). This CDR3 has 16 amino acids. Losses at the gene ends were 0 bases for V and 5 bases for J; bases not matched to a gene: 7. This CDR3 reads CASSLGGGKSENIQYF. The CDR3 DNA follows: TGTGCCAGCAGCTTAGGCGGGGGGAAGAGTGAAAACATTCAGTACTTC.

The chain uses TRBV14 and TRBJ1-1; no firm D call. Trimming shortened V by 6 bases and J by 0 bases, and 8 bases separated the two germline ends. CDR1 SGHDN and CDR2 FVKESK come from the germline V gene. The CDR3 has 13 amino acids. This CDR3 is CASRKTVNTEAFF. The CDR3 DNA reads as TGTGCCAGCAGAAAAACAGTGAACACTGAAGCTTTCTTT. Full variable domain (remainder filled in from reference TRBV14 and TRBJ1-1): EAGVTQFPSHSVIEKGQTVTLRCDPISGHDNLYWYRRVMGKEIKFLLHFVKESKQDESGMPNNRFLAERTGGTYSTLKVQPAELEDSGVYFCASRKTVNTEAFFGQGTRLTVV.

CDR3 residues: CASSLGQGLFGNTEAFF. CDR3 in DNA: TGTGCCAGCAGCTTAGGACAGGGACTCTTCGGGAACACTGAAGCTTTCTTT. The rearrangement joins TRBV7-9 to TRBJ1-1; 7 bases agree with TRBD1. Losses at the gene ends were 1 base for V and 1 base for J; bases not matched to a gene: 9. The germline gives CDR1 SEHNR, CDR2 FQNEAQ (reference sequence). The CDR3 covers 17 residues.

J is TRBJ1-1 and V is TRBV6-5; D remains ambiguous. Trimming left V 10 bases short and J 4 bases short, with 22 bases between. CDR3 length equals 15 residues. CDR1 is MNHEY, CDR2 SVGAGI, per germline. The CDR3 coding sequence is TGTGCCACCTTTTCGCCGGGAGTTAGGAGCACTGAAGCTTTCTTT. Translating it yields CATFSPGVRSTEAFF.

CDR3 sequence reads: CASSYARQGNEQFF. DNA of the CDR3: TGTGCCAGCAGTTACGCGAGGCAGGGCAATGAGCAGTTCTTC. The V gene is TRBV6-5, the J gene TRBJ2-1, with TRBD1 as a possible D gene (5 bases). Trimming took off 2 bases at V and 6 bases at J, with 11 bases between the two ends. CDR1 MNHEY and CDR2 SVGAGI come from the germline V gene. The CDR3 spans 14 residues.

The rearrangement joins TRBV15 to TRBJ1-1; possibly TRBD1 for D (6 bases). Looked up from germline, CDR1 is LNHNV and CDR2 is YYDKDF (reference sequence). The CDR3 totals 15 residues. The ends were cut back, 0 bases at V and 4 bases at J, with 12 bases in the middle. The CDR3 loop reads CATSRDPKGGTEAFF. The CDR3 DNA follows: TGTGCCACCAGCAGAGATCCGAAAGGGGGCACTGAAGCTTTCTTT.

The chain has TRBV7-2 and TRBJ2-7; TRBD2 matches 7 bases. The CDR3 is made up of 15 amino acids. Germline assignment: CDR1 SGHTA and CDR2 FQGNSA. The V segment lost 5 bases and the J segment 2 bases; nucleotides outside the gene matches: 9. The CDR3 is CASSTLAGLAYEQYF. In DNA form, the CDR3 reads TGTGCCAGCAGCACTTTAGCGGGCCTGGCCTACGAGCAGTACTTC.

Only a few counts were recorded for this clone. The chain is built from TRBV20-1 and TRBJ1-6; 7 bases map to TRBD1. Trimming cost V 3 bases and J 7 bases; bases outside gene matches: 6. The germline V gene has CDR1 DFQATT and CDR2 SNEGSKA (reference sequence). This CDR3 has 14 residues. CDR3 in amino acids: CSASKGGGNSPLHF. For the CDR3, the DNA is TGCAGTGCTAGTAAAGGGGGCGGCAATTCACCCCTCCACTTT.

The gene calls are TRBV4-1 and TRBJ1-1; 7 positions agree with TRBD1. CDR1 is MGHRA and CDR2 is YSYEKL in the germline V gene. The ends lost 0 bases at V and 4 bases at J; junction bases unmatched: 2. The CDR3 loop spans 14 amino acids. The CDR3 spells CASSQEGGLTEAFF. The DNA of the CDR3 is TGCGCCAGCAGCCAAGAAGGGGGCCTCACTGAAGCTTTCTTT.